This entry describes one T cell receptor beta chain. Its antigen is currently unknown. These data are taken from a study of cytomegalovirus exposure and HLA in healthy donors. PCR amplification relied on 60 Vbeta primers (plus 13 Jbeta primers). The repertoire was sequenced with immunoSEQ multiplex PCR; TCRdb's copy has only in-frame clones and lacks some. The sample carries 150,000 or so clones, approximately 63% recorded once. Findings of the study overall: Another analysis was done later, and it associated fewer than 20,000 TCR beta sequences with HLA alleles at 0.05 false discovery rate.

Germline CDR1 MNHEY, CDR2 SMNVEV (reference sequence). This CDR3 comprises 13 residues. Unmatched junction bases numbered 3, after V lost 3 bases and J lost 6 bases. Sequencing used PBMCs. The J gene is TRBJ1-1, the V gene TRBV27; TRBD1 agrees at 8 bases. The TCR comes from a woman aged 60-75 years in good health and CMV-seropositive. DNA of the CDR3: TGTGCCAGCAGTTTTTCGACAGGGGCTGAAGCTTTCTTT. As protein: CASSFSTGAEAFF.